The 28 T cell receptor beta chains below all came from one sample that was sequenced in a study of blood T cell repertoires in COVID-19. The table came from immunoSEQ multiplex PCR; TCRdb's copy has only in-frame clones and leaves some out. The table includes a few hundred thousand clones, 90% detected once. Sequencing used peripheral blood. These receptors all stem from an older woman with COVID-19, enrolled during active disease.

In this sample, this clone turned up a few times. J is TRBJ1-1 and V is TRBV7-2, with D possibly being TRBD1 (6 bases). V lost 4 bases, J lost 7 bases, and 10 bases lay in between. This CDR3 is 12 amino acids long. Germline V gene data show CDR1 as SGHTA and CDR2 as FQGNSA. The DNA for the CDR3 is TGTGCCAGCAGCTATAACAGGGTTGAAGCTTTCTTT. Translating gives CASSYNRVEAFF.

V is TRBV5-6 and J is TRBJ1-2, with D perhaps TRBD1 (6 bases). V gave up 1 base and J gave up 8 bases, with 9 bases separating them. Germline V lookup: CDR1 SGHDT, CDR2 YYEEEE. The CDR3 is 12 amino acids. This CDR3 reads CASSLQGPGYTF. CDR3 bases: TGTGCCAGCAGCTTGCAGGGGCCGGGCTACACCTTC.

This clone occurred once. The chain combines TRBV19 with TRBJ1-2, with a tentative D call TRBD1 (6 bases). The ends were cut back, 7 bases at V and 0 bases at J, with 12 bases in the middle. Germline-derived CDR1 and CDR2 are LNHDA and SQIVND (reference sequence). CDR3 length equals 14 residues. The CDR3 bases are TGTGCCAGTACCTCGACAGGAGCTAACTATGGCTACACCTTC. The encoded protein is CASTSTGANYGYTF.

In DNA, the CDR3 is TGCAGCCTCTCCGTCCGGGGGGCCGAGGGTGGTTTTTACAATGAGCAGTTCTTC. It specifies CSLSVRGAEGGFYNEQFF. The gene calls are TRBV29-1 and TRBJ2-1; possibly TRBD2 for D (7 bases). The germline V and J ends were trimmed by 8 bases and 4 bases, with 30 bases remaining between them. The CDR3 length is 18 residues. Germline values: CDR1 SQVTM, CDR2 ANQGSEA.

The V call is TRBV11-3, the J call TRBJ2-1; D remains ambiguous. Trimming removed 5 bases at V and 5 bases at J, with 13 bases between. Germline-derived CDR1 and CDR2 are SGHNT and YENEEA. This CDR3 is built from 14 residues. CDR3 loop: CASSQLPNDNEQFF. The CDR3 DNA reads TGTGCCAGCAGCCAACTACCGAACGACAATGAGCAGTTCTTC.

The chain couples TRBV27 to TRBJ2-3, with TRBD1 as a possible D gene (5 bases). Trimming took 3 bases from V and 3 from J, leaving 10 bases between them. CDR1 and CDR2 from the germline V gene are MNHEY and SMNVEV (reference sequence). The CDR3 loop spans 14 amino acids. The CDR3 DNA sequence: TGTGCCAGCAGTTTTTGGGGCAAGACAGATACGCAGTATTTT. Protein product: CASSFWGKTDTQYF.

This clone was seen only once. J is TRBJ2-5 and V is TRBV7-2; D unresolved. The V and J ends lost 0 bases and 2 bases respectively, with 7 bases between them. The CDR3 loop spans 14 amino acids. Germline V gives CDR1 SGHTA, CDR2 FQGNSA. The CDR3, as DNA: TGTGCCAGCAGCTTAGCGGTCCAGCAAGAGACCCAGTACTTC. Amino acids: CASSLAVQQETQYF.

The rearrangement uses TRBV7-2 and TRBJ2-7, with a tentative D call TRBD1 (5 bases). The V and J ends lost 1 base and 2 bases respectively, with 9 bases between them. There are 14 residues in the CDR3. The V gene's germline CDR1 is SGHTA and CDR2 FQGNSA. The CDR3 reads CASSLDPGTYEQYF. The CDR3 region has the DNA TGTGCCAGCAGCTTAGACCCAGGGACCTACGAGCAGTACTTC.

This chain connects TRBV19 to TRBJ1-2; 7 bases are a match to TRBD1. The CDR3 is 15 amino acids. Per the germline V gene, CDR1 is LNHDA and CDR2 is SQIVND (reference sequence). The V segment lost 6 bases and the J segment 2 bases; nucleotides outside the gene matches: 9. The CDR3: CASRSADRENYGYTF. CDR3 nucleotide sequence: TGTGCCAGTAGATCTGCCGACAGGGAAAACTATGGCTACACCTTC.

This chain links TRBV5-8 with TRBJ2-1; possible D gene TRBD1, 5 bases. The V end was cut by 0 bases, the J end by 0 bases, with 7 bases between. Germline V CDR1 and CDR2: SGHTS, YDEGEE. This CDR3 contains 15 residues. This CDR3 is CASSLAQGSYNEQFF. The DNA of the CDR3 is TGTGCCAGCAGCTTGGCCCAGGGCTCCTACAATGAGCAGTTCTTC.

This clone was seen a handful of times. CDR3 region: CASSDQGFIGYGYTF. CDR3 nucleotides: TGTGCCAGCAGTGATCAGGGCTTCATCGGCTATGGCTACACCTTC. The chain is built from TRBV2 and TRBJ1-2; D perhaps matches TRBD1 (5 bases). CDR1 and CDR2 (germline): SNHLY, FYNNEI. Trimming took 3 bases from V and 4 from J, leaving 15 bases between them. The CDR3 runs to 15 residues.

This chain joins TRBV10-2 and TRBJ1-6; D is perhaps TRBD1 (6 bases). CDR1 and CDR2 from the germline V gene are WSHSY and SAAADI. The CDR3 consists of 14 residues. The V end was cut by 3 bases, the J end by 9 bases, with 12 bases between. This CDR3 reads CASSEQGMGSPLHF. The CDR3, as DNA: TGCGCCAGCAGTGAACAGGGTATGGGTTCACCCCTCCACTTT.

V usage is TRBV5-5 and J usage is TRBJ2-5; the match to TRBD2 covers 7 bases. V was pared by 3 bases and J by 5 bases, with 13 bases of the junction left unmatched. The germline CDR1 and CDR2 sequences are SGHKS and YYEKEE (reference sequence). This CDR3 is built from 16 residues. The CDR3 DNA is TGTGCCAGCAGCTCCCCTAGCGGACCCACGAGGGAGACCCAGTACTTC. Translating it yields CASSSPSGPTRETQYF.

The chain couples TRBV6-1 to TRBJ2-2; D remains ambiguous. Germline CDR1 and CDR2: MNHNS and SASEGT. CDR3 length: 17 residues. Trimming shortened V by 2 bases and J by 4 bases, and 17 bases separated the two germline ends. CDR3 in DNA: TGTGCCAGCAGTGAAATTATGTGGGCCACTGGCACCGGGGAGCTGTTTTTT. Translated: CASSEIMWATGTGELFF.

As for this clone: Other DNA sequences in this sample translate to the same CDR3. The chain is built from TRBV19 and TRBJ1-1; no clear D. The V gene lost 6 bases and the J gene lost 4 bases, with 12 bases spanning the gap. CDR1 is LNHDA, CDR2 SQIVND, per germline (reference sequence). CDR3 length equals 13 residues. The CDR3 here is CASSIGSGTEAFF. The CDR3 coding sequence is TGTGCCAGTAGCATCGGCTCGGGCACTGAAGCTTTCTTT. The full variable domain, rest sourced from reference TRBV19 and TRBJ1-1, is DGGITQSPKYLFRKEGQNVTLSCEQNLNHDAMYWYRQDPGQGLRLIYYSQIVNDFQKGDIAEGYSVSREKKESFPLTVTSAQKNPTAFYLCASSIGSGTEAFFGQGTRLTVV.

This clone was detected only once. The chain combines TRBV7-3 with TRBJ1-3, with 9 bases lining up with TRBD1. Germline trimming cut 5 bases from V and 0 bases from J; bases unmatched to any gene: 2. Germline V CDR1 and CDR2: SGHTA, FQGTGA. This CDR3 contains 15 residues. CDR3 bases: TGTGCCAGCAGCCCGACAGGGGGCTCTGGAAACACCATATATTTT. Its translation: CASSPTGGSGNTIYF. The complete variable domain, with remaining parts taken from reference TRBV7-3 and TRBJ1-3, reads GAGVSQTPSNKVTEKGKYVELRCDPISGHTALYWYRQSLGQGPEFLIYFQGTGAADDSGLPNDRFFAVRPEGSVSTLKIQRTERGDSAVYLCASSPTGGSGNTIYFGEGSWLTVV.

The V and J genes are TRBV7-2 and TRBJ1-1, with no clear D. Trimming left V 0 bases short and J 0 bases short, with 14 bases between. This CDR3 spans 17 amino acids. Germline CDR1 SGHTA, CDR2 FQGNSA. For the CDR3, the DNA is TGTGCCAGCAGCTTAGCTGCGGCAGCGATTATGAACACTGAAGCTTTCTTT. Its protein product is CASSLAAAAIMNTEAFF.

The chain combines TRBV5-6 with TRBJ2-6; 7 bases are a match to TRBD1. There are 18 residues in the CDR3. The ends lost 4 bases at V and 0 bases at J; junction bases unmatched: 10. Germline V gives CDR1 SGHDT, CDR2 YYEEEE. The CDR3 DNA sequence: TGTGCCAGCAGCCAAGACAGGGACGAAAACTCTGGGGCCAACGTCCTGACTTTC. It codes for CASSQDRDENSGANVLTF.

The chain joins TRBV27 to TRBJ1-5, with D uncertain. The CDR3 extends over 15 amino acids. With 0 bases removed from V and 2 bases from J, the gap between germline ends came to 8 bases. Germline-derived CDR1 and CDR2 are MNHEY and SMNVEV (reference sequence). CDR3 loop: CASSLSSIGNQPQHF. The CDR3 nucleotides are TGTGCCAGCAGTTTATCAAGCATTGGCAATCAGCCCCAGCATTTT.

The rearrangement uses TRBV7-2 and TRBJ1-3; 8 positions agree with TRBD1. Germline values: CDR1 SGHTA, CDR2 FQGNSA. CDR3 size: 16 residues. Germline trimming cut 5 bases from V and 8 bases from J; bases unmatched to any gene: 14. The CDR3 reads CASSASDRGGGHTIYF. The CDR3 DNA reads TGTGCCAGCAGCGCCAGCGACAGGGGCGGGGGACACACCATATATTTT. Filled out from reference TRBV7-2 and TRBJ1-3, the complete variable domain reads GAGVSQSPSNKVTEKGKDVELRCDPISGHTALYWYRQSLGQGLEFLIYFQGNSAPDKSGLPSDRFSAERTGGSVSTLTIQRTQQEDSAVYLCASSASDRGGGHTIYFGEGSWLTVV.

V gene TRBV10-3 combines with J gene TRBJ1-2, with 7 bases identical to TRBD1. CDR1 and CDR2 from the germline V gene are ENHRY and SYGVKD. The CDR3 length is 15 residues. The V gene end was trimmed by 4 bases and the J gene end by 2 bases; junction bases not matched to a gene: 7. This CDR3 is CAISGKGQTNYGYTF. The CDR3 nucleotides are TGTGCCATCAGTGGGAAGGGACAGACAAACTATGGCTACACCTTC.

This chain uses TRBV7-9 with TRBJ2-3; 8 bases match TRBD1. The V segment lost 1 base and the J segment 1 base; nucleotides outside the gene matches: 1. This CDR3 is built from 15 residues. In germline, CDR1 is SEHNR, CDR2 FQNEAQ (reference sequence). The CDR3 nucleotides are TGTGCCAGCAGCTTAGGACAGGGGCGCACAGATACGCAGTATTTT. It specifies CASSLGQGRTDTQYF.

The gene calls are TRBV5-5 and TRBJ2-3, with TRBD2 matching over 7 bases. V lost 0 bases to trimming and J lost 3 bases; unmatched junction nucleotides: 1. The CDR3 is 14 residues long. Germline lookup yields CDR1 SGHKS and CDR2 YYEKEE (reference sequence). CDR3 DNA sequence: TGTGCCAGCAGCTTGGGCGGGGGTACAGATACGCAGTATTTT. This sequence encodes CASSLGGGTDTQYF.

The chain links TRBV7-9 to TRBJ2-5; D not resolved. Trimming took off 0 bases at V and 3 bases at J, with 8 bases between the two ends. This CDR3 spans 14 amino acids. Germline CDR1 and CDR2: SEHNR and FQNEAQ (reference sequence). The CDR3 sequence: CASSLARSKETQYF. The CDR3 bases are TGTGCCAGCAGCTTAGCTAGAAGTAAAGAGACCCAGTACTTC.

The chain links TRBV7-9 to TRBJ1-1; D not certain. This CDR3 has 12 amino acids. Trimming stripped 1 base from V and 10 bases from J, with 10 bases between. The germline V gene has CDR1 SEHNR and CDR2 FQNEAQ (reference sequence). CDR3 sequence reads: CASSLDEGSAFF. CDR3 nucleotide sequence: TGTGCCAGCAGCTTAGATGAGGGATCAGCTTTCTTT.

V and J are TRBV20-1 and TRBJ1-1; the D gene is possibly TRBD1 (6 bases). The CDR3 length is 13 residues. Germline CDR1 is DFQATT and CDR2 is SNEGSKA (reference sequence). Trimming removed 3 bases from V and 6 bases from J, with 14 bases in between. DNA for the CDR3: TGCAGTGCTAGTCAGGGGTGGGGAGCTGAAGCTTTCTTT. Its translation is CSASQGWGAEAFF.

This chain connects TRBV27 to TRBJ2-1; 11 bases align to TRBD2. The CDR3 extends over 15 amino acids. Unmatched junction bases numbered 3, after V lost 5 bases and J lost 3 bases. Germline CDR1 MNHEY, CDR2 SMNVEV (reference sequence). The CDR3 nucleotides read TGTGCCAGCAGTCCTAGCGGGGGGATCTACAATGAGCAGTTCTTC. It encodes CASSPSGGIYNEQFF.

The chain couples TRBV6-2 or TRBV6-3 to TRBJ1-5, with D maybe TRBD1 (5 bases). Germline CDR1 is MNHEY and CDR2 is SVGEGT. The CDR3 length is 17 residues. V was clipped by 2 bases and J by 0 bases, with 14 bases between them. As DNA, the CDR3 is TGTGCCAGCAGTTACCAGACCCTAGGGGATAGCAATCAGCCCCAGCATTTT. This translates into CASSYQTLGDSNQPQHF.